This TCR beta chain was sequenced during a study of blood T cell repertoires in COVID-19. As for the study in general: Acute and convalescent COVID-19 samples came from the United States, Italy and Spain. From T cells, B-cell-depleted T cells, or PBMCs came the material, which was cDNA or gDNA.

V lost 7 bases, J lost 3 bases, and 4 bases stayed unmatched. Germline assignment: CDR1 SQVTM and CDR2 ANQGSEA. This CDR3 comprises 13 residues. In the study's own analysis: Reference gene primer amplification in the assay estimated nucleated cell counts. TCRdb's copy holds only in-frame clones and misses some; the assay was immunoSEQ multiplex PCR. The V and J calls and clone size come from that table; D and trimming were worked out from the DNA. This table holds approximately 250,000 clones, 86% found once. This sequence joins TRBV29-1 and TRBJ2-1, with TRBD2 matching over 9 bases. The sequenced sample consisted of peripheral blood. This clonotype was obtained from a man aged 25-40 years with active or convalescent COVID-19. The CDR3 reads CSARGGGYNEQFF. CDR3 nucleotides: TGCAGCGCCCGCGGGGGGGGCTACAATGAGCAGTTCTTC.